Listed below are T cell receptor beta chains from one sample, sequenced in a study of T cell repertoires in MIS-A myocarditis. TCRdb's table, derived via immunoSEQ multiplex PCR, lists solely in-frame clones and lacks some. Of around 6,100 clones listed, under 85% are singletons. Sequencing input: right inferior lung lobe tissue obtained at autopsy. The source of these receptors is a man younger than 35 with fulminant myocarditis from multisystem inflammatory syndrome in adults (MIS-A) after COVID-19. Each CDR3 is given with its conserved first and last residue. The D gene is left open where the match is weak. For some rows the clone size is stated as once, few or many, or as a class when expanded; others skip it.

abundance: .; j_gene: TRBJ2-5; v_gene: TRBV5-6; d_gene: .; CDR3aa: CASSFGTPGTQYF; CDR3nt: TGTGCCAGCAGCTTTGGGACACCAGGGACCCAGTACTTC
abundance: .; j_gene: TRBJ1-1; v_gene: TRBV28; d_gene: .; CDR3aa: CASSLVGGAAEAFF; CDR3nt: TGTGCCAGCAGTTTAGTGGGGGGCGCCGCTGAAGCTTTCTTT
abundance: .; j_gene: TRBJ1-5; v_gene: TRBV2; d_gene: .; CDR3aa: CASKPGLSNQPQHF; CDR3nt: TGTGCCAGTAAGCCAGGATTAAGTAATCAGCCCCAGCATTTT
abundance: .; j_gene: TRBJ2-7; v_gene: TRBV10-2; d_gene: TRBD2; CDR3aa: CASSGGGRYF; CDR3nt: TGCGCCAGCAGTGGCGGGGGACGGTACTTC
abundance: .; j_gene: TRBJ2-7; v_gene: TRBV28; d_gene: .; CDR3aa: CASSSSKRGPLF; CDR3nt: TGTGCCAGCAGTTCCTCTAAGAGGGGACCTCTCTTC
abundance: medium-sized; j_gene: TRBJ2-1; v_gene: TRBV29-1; d_gene: TRBD1; CDR3aa: CSVEQVPGQGLNEQFF; CDR3nt: TGCAGCGTTGAACAGGTTCCGGGACAGGGGTTAAATGAGCAGTTCTTC
abundance: .; j_gene: TRBJ2-7; v_gene: TRBV5-4; d_gene: TRBD2; CDR3aa: CASSPSGGTNYEQYF; CDR3nt: TGTGCCAGCAGCCCTAGCGGGGGGACTAACTACGAGCAGTACTTC
abundance: few; j_gene: TRBJ2-1; v_gene: TRBV27; d_gene: TRBD2; CDR3aa: CASSLSGGPYNEQFF; CDR3nt: TGTGCCAGCAGTTTGAGCGGGGGGCCCTACAATGAGCAGTTCTTC
abundance: once; j_gene: TRBJ1-6; v_gene: TRBV6-2/TRBV6-3; d_gene: TRBD1; CDR3aa: CASSSRDREGNSPLHF; CDR3nt: TGTGCCAGCAGCTCCCGGGACAGGGAGGGAAATTCACCCCTCCACTTT
abundance: .; j_gene: TRBJ1-5; v_gene: TRBV19; d_gene: TRBD1; CDR3aa: CASKAGQGFQPQHF; CDR3nt: TGTGCCAGTAAAGCCGGACAGGGATTTCAGCCCCAGCATTTT
abundance: .; j_gene: TRBJ1-1; v_gene: TRBV28; d_gene: .; CDR3aa: CASSLTPAPNTEAFF; CDR3nt: TGTGCCAGCAGTCTTACCCCCGCCCCGAACACTGAAGCTTTCTTT
abundance: .; j_gene: TRBJ1-4; v_gene: TRBV24-1; d_gene: .; CDR3aa: CATSDSTGGLQNEKLFF; CDR3nt: TGTGCCACCAGTGATTCCACCGGGGGATTGCAAAATGAAAAACTGTTTTTT
abundance: .; j_gene: TRBJ1-4; v_gene: TRBV3-1/TRBV3-2; d_gene: .; CDR3aa: CASSWGTEKLFF; CDR3nt: TGTGCCAGCAGCTGGGGAACTGAAAAACTGTTTTTT
abundance: .; j_gene: TRBJ2-2; v_gene: TRBV2; d_gene: .; CDR3aa: CASSEGVVLPGELFF; CDR3nt: TGTGCCAGCAGTGAAGGGGTAGTTCTCCCCGGGGAGCTGTTTTTT
abundance: .; j_gene: TRBJ1-1; v_gene: TRBV2; d_gene: TRBD1; CDR3aa: CASSSPGQGAPEAFF; CDR3nt: TGTGCCAGCAGCTCCCCGGGACAGGGGGCCCCTGAAGCTTTCTTT
abundance: few; j_gene: TRBJ2-7; v_gene: TRBV6-5; d_gene: TRBD1; CDR3aa: CASSYSGDSFWEQYF; CDR3nt: TGTGCCAGCAGTTACTCGGGGGACAGTTTTTGGGAGCAGTACTTC
abundance: .; j_gene: TRBJ2-7; v_gene: TRBV5-1; d_gene: TRBD1; CDR3aa: CASRQGAPEFDEQYF; CDR3nt: TGCGCCAGCAGACAGGGGGCGCCGGAATTTGACGAGCAGTACTTC
abundance: .; j_gene: TRBJ2-3; v_gene: TRBV5-5; d_gene: TRBD2; CDR3aa: CASSLYAGGTDTQYF; CDR3nt: TGTGCCAGCAGCTTGTACGCGGGGGGCACAGATACGCAGTATTTT
abundance: .; j_gene: TRBJ1-2; v_gene: TRBV9; d_gene: .; CDR3aa: CASSVGSGPSRHGYTF; CDR3nt: TGTGCCAGCAGCGTAGGTTCGGGACCGTCGCGCCACGGCTACACCTTC
abundance: .; j_gene: TRBJ2-7; v_gene: TRBV28; d_gene: TRBD2; CDR3aa: CASSSLKTGLAGVFEQYF; CDR3nt: TGTGCCAGCAGTTCCCTTAAAACGGGACTAGCGGGAGTTTTTGAGCAGTACTTC
abundance: .; j_gene: TRBJ2-1; v_gene: TRBV7-2; d_gene: .; CDR3aa: CASSLAFFGEQFF; CDR3nt: TGTGCCAGCAGCTTAGCGTTCTTTGGGGAGCAGTTCTTC
abundance: .; j_gene: TRBJ1-5; v_gene: TRBV6-6; d_gene: .; CDR3aa: CASTTLVGQPQHF; CDR3nt: TGTGCCAGTACGACGTTGGTTGGACAGCCCCAGCATTTT
abundance: .; j_gene: TRBJ2-1; v_gene: TRBV5-1; d_gene: .; CDR3aa: CASSLRPGEGHNEQFF; CDR3nt: TGCGCCAGCAGCCTCCGCCCGGGAGAGGGGCACAATGAGCAGTTCTTC
abundance: few; j_gene: TRBJ2-3; v_gene: TRBV3-1/TRBV3-2; d_gene: TRBD1; CDR3aa: CASSQGTGHTDTQYF; CDR3nt: TGTGCCAGCAGCCAAGGGACAGGTCACACAGATACGCAGTATTTT
abundance: .; j_gene: TRBJ2-5; v_gene: TRBV2; d_gene: TRBD2; CDR3aa: CAGMRGSQETQYF; CDR3nt: TGTGCCGGGATGCGGGGGAGTCAAGAGACCCAGTACTTC
abundance: .; j_gene: TRBJ2-2; v_gene: TRBV12-3/TRBV12-4; d_gene: .; CDR3aa: CATTPEHTGELFF; CDR3nt: TGTGCCACCACCCCTGAGCACACCGGGGAGCTGTTTTTT
abundance: .; j_gene: TRBJ2-3; v_gene: TRBV27; d_gene: TRBD2; CDR3aa: CASSALAGVGTDTQYF; CDR3nt: TGTGCCAGCAGTGCCCTAGCGGGAGTGGGGACAGATACGCAGTATTTT
abundance: .; j_gene: TRBJ2-1; v_gene: TRBV14; d_gene: .; CDR3aa: CASGEGTQQFF; CDR3nt: TGTGCCAGCGGCGAGGGGACCCAGCAGTTCTTC
abundance: .; j_gene: TRBJ2-1; v_gene: TRBV5-1; d_gene: TRBD2; CDR3aa: CASSLKLAGVPGQFF; CDR3nt: TGCGCCAGCAGCTTGAAACTAGCGGGAGTGCCCGGGCAGTTCTTC
abundance: .; j_gene: TRBJ1-1; v_gene: TRBV19; d_gene: .; CDR3aa: CASSIVVQGSTEAFF; CDR3nt: TGTGCCAGTAGTATAGTTGTCCAGGGTAGCACTGAAGCTTTCTTT
abundance: .; j_gene: TRBJ1-2; v_gene: TRBV5-1; d_gene: .; CDR3aa: CASSLDVVSSGYTF; CDR3nt: TGCGCCAGCAGCCTGGACGTAGTGAGCAGCGGCTACACCTTC
abundance: medium-sized; j_gene: TRBJ1-1; v_gene: TRBV5-1; d_gene: .; CDR3aa: CASSLDRNTEAFF; CDR3nt: TGCGCCAGCAGCTTGGACAGAAACACTGAAGCTTTCTTT
abundance: .; j_gene: TRBJ1-5; v_gene: TRBV7-2; d_gene: TRBD1; CDR3aa: CASSQQGFSNQPQHF; CDR3nt: TGTGCCAGCAGCCAACAGGGGTTTAGCAATCAGCCCCAGCATTTT
abundance: once; j_gene: TRBJ1-4; v_gene: TRBV6-6; d_gene: TRBD1; CDR3aa: CASSYQRTGANEKLFF; CDR3nt: TGTGCCAGCAGTTACCAGAGGACAGGGGCCAATGAAAAACTGTTTTTT
abundance: .; j_gene: TRBJ1-1; v_gene: TRBV5-8; d_gene: .; CDR3aa: CVSSLTGSYGEAFF; CDR3nt: TGTGTCAGCAGCCTGACGGGGTCCTATGGTGAAGCTTTCTTT
abundance: .; j_gene: TRBJ1-2; v_gene: TRBV5-1; d_gene: TRBD1; CDR3aa: CASSPTGERIYTF; CDR3nt: TGCGCCAGCAGCCCAACAGGGGAAAGAATCTACACCTTC
abundance: few; j_gene: TRBJ1-1; v_gene: TRBV9; d_gene: .; CDR3aa: CASPYTEAFF; CDR3nt: TGTGCCAGCCCCTACACTGAAGCTTTCTTT
abundance: .; j_gene: TRBJ2-7; v_gene: TRBV4-1; d_gene: TRBD2; CDR3aa: CASSQDSGSAHEQYF; CDR3nt: TGCGCCAGCAGCCAAGATAGCGGGAGTGCCCACGAGCAGTACTTC
abundance: .; j_gene: TRBJ1-2; v_gene: TRBV15; d_gene: TRBD1; CDR3aa: CATSRDLGRGLGGYTF; CDR3nt: TGTGCCACCAGCAGAGATCTGGGCAGGGGGCTCGGTGGCTACACCTTC
abundance: .; j_gene: TRBJ2-3; v_gene: TRBV4-3; d_gene: TRBD2; CDR3aa: CASSQDGSSGGGVADTQYF; CDR3nt: TGCGCCAGCAGCCAAGATGGGTCTAGCGGGGGGGGTGTCGCAGATACGCAGTATTTT
abundance: .; j_gene: TRBJ1-2; v_gene: TRBV4-1; d_gene: TRBD1; CDR3aa: CASSQEETGEGGYTF; CDR3nt: TGCGCCAGCAGCCAAGAAGAGACAGGGGAAGGGGGCTACACCTTC
abundance: .; j_gene: TRBJ2-3; v_gene: TRBV2; d_gene: .; CDR3aa: CASSEYNGSDSGTSQADTQYF; CDR3nt: TGTGCCAGCAGTGAGTACAACGGCTCCGACTCCGGGACCTCACAGGCAGATACGCAGTATTTT
abundance: .; j_gene: TRBJ2-3; v_gene: TRBV3-1/TRBV3-2; d_gene: TRBD2; CDR3aa: CASSQASYSWTRPRTDTQYF; CDR3nt: TGTGCCAGCAGCCAAGCTTCTTATTCCTGGACTAGACCCCGCACAGATACGCAGTATTTT
abundance: .; j_gene: TRBJ1-1; v_gene: TRBV7-2; d_gene: .; CDR3aa: CAILNFWGSREAFF; CDR3nt: TGTGCCATCCTCAACTTCTGGGGATCCCGAGAAGCTTTCTTT
abundance: .; j_gene: TRBJ1-6; v_gene: TRBV9; d_gene: .; CDR3aa: CASSAGQFGDSPLHF; CDR3nt: TGTGCCAGCAGCGCCGGACAATTCGGGGATTCACCCCTCCACTTT
abundance: .; j_gene: TRBJ2-1; v_gene: TRBV18; d_gene: TRBD2; CDR3aa: CASSLTSGPYNEQFF; CDR3nt: TGTGCCAGCTCATTGACTAGCGGGCCCTACAATGAGCAGTTCTTC
abundance: .; j_gene: TRBJ1-6; v_gene: TRBV28; d_gene: .; CDR3aa: CASSPPRNSYNSPLHF; CDR3nt: TGTGCCAGCAGTCCGCCTCGAAACTCCTATAATTCACCCCTCCACTTT
abundance: .; j_gene: TRBJ1-6; v_gene: TRBV10-2; d_gene: .; CDR3aa: CASSGPSGSPLHF; CDR3nt: TGCGCCAGCAGTGGGCCCTCTGGTTCACCCCTCCACTTT
abundance: .; j_gene: TRBJ2-1; v_gene: TRBV30; d_gene: TRBD2; CDR3aa: CAWSVLAGGYNEQFF; CDR3nt: TGTGCCTGGAGTGTACTAGCGGGGGGGTACAATGAGCAGTTCTTC
abundance: .; j_gene: TRBJ1-3; v_gene: TRBV28; d_gene: .; CDR3aa: CASSLRFRVANTIYF; CDR3nt: TGTGCCAGCAGTCTCCGGTTCAGGGTGGCAAACACCATATATTTT
abundance: few; j_gene: TRBJ1-2; v_gene: TRBV28; d_gene: TRBD1; CDR3aa: CASLDRADYGYTF; CDR3nt: TGTGCCAGCTTAGACAGGGCCGACTATGGCTACACCTTC
abundance: .; j_gene: TRBJ1-1; v_gene: TRBV6-5; d_gene: TRBD1; CDR3aa: CASSYSTGVTEAFF; CDR3nt: TGTGCCAGCAGTTACTCGACAGGGGTCACTGAAGCTTTCTTT
abundance: once; j_gene: TRBJ1-1; v_gene: TRBV29-1; d_gene: .; CDR3aa: CSVEDPLVRVPFF; CDR3nt: TGCAGCGTTGAAGACCCCCTCGTCAGGGTCCCTTTCTTT
abundance: few; j_gene: TRBJ2-1; v_gene: TRBV18; d_gene: .; CDR3aa: CASSPGIVSYNEQFF; CDR3nt: TGTGCCAGCTCACCAGGGATTGTGAGTTACAATGAGCAGTTCTTC
abundance: .; j_gene: TRBJ2-1; v_gene: TRBV4-2; d_gene: .; CDR3aa: CASSQDLRGAYNEQFF; CDR3nt: TGTGCCAGCAGCCAAGATCTCCGGGGGGCGTACAATGAGCAGTTCTTC
abundance: .; j_gene: TRBJ1-2; v_gene: TRBV2; d_gene: TRBD1; CDR3aa: CASSETTGIYGYTF; CDR3nt: TGTGCCAGCAGTGAAACGACAGGGATATATGGCTACACCTTC
abundance: .; j_gene: TRBJ1-1; v_gene: TRBV5-6; d_gene: .; CDR3aa: CASSLNSVGGYEAFF; CDR3nt: TGTGCCAGCAGCTTGAATTCCGTGGGGGGCTATGAAGCTTTCTTT
abundance: once; j_gene: TRBJ1-6; v_gene: TRBV3-1/TRBV3-2; d_gene: .; CDR3aa: CASSQEGRGALHF; CDR3nt: TGTGCCAGCAGCCAAGAGGGCCGAGGGGCCCTCCACTTT
abundance: .; j_gene: TRBJ2-7; v_gene: TRBV6-5; d_gene: .; CDR3aa: CASSYGREQYF; CDR3nt: TGTGCCAGCAGTTATGGCAGGGAGCAGTACTTC